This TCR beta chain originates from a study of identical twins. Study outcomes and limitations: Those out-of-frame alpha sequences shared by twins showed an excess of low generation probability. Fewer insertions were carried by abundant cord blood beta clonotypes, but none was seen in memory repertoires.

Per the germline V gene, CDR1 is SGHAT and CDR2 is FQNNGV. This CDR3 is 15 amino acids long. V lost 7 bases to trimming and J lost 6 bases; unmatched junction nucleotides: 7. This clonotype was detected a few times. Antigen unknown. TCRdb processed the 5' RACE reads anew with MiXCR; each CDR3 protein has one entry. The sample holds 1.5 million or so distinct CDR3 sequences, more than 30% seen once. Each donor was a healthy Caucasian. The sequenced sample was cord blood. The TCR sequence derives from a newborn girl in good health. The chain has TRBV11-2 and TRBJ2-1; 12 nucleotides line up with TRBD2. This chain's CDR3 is CASNRLAGVPNEQFF. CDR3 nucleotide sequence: TGTGCCAGCAACAGACTAGCGGGGGTCCCCAATGAGCAGTTCTTC. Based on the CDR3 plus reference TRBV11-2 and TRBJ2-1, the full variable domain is EAGVAQSPRYKIIEKRQSVAFWCNPISGHATLYWYQQILGQGPKLLIQFQNNGVVDDSQLPKDRFSAERLKGVDSTLKIQPAKLEDSAVYLCASNRLAGVPNEQFFGPGTRLTVL.